The clone carrying this T cell receptor (beta chain) was picked up a small number of times. The antigen is unknown. Each CDR3 protein is one row after TCRdb ran MiXCR on the PCR reads. The table shows about 630,000 distinct CDR3 sequences, with approximately 24% occurring only once. The entry originates in a study of molecular identifiers for immune sequencing clone quantification. The study's findings and limits: Clones of above 20 RNA copies carried over 99% of effector molecules; in naive cells they carried under 1%.

Each library that profiled naive CD8 cells came from roughly 20,000 to 1,000,000 sorted cells with 10%, 30% or 50% RNA. The sorting of naive CD8 T cells used the CD8+CD4-CCR7+CD45RA+ phenotype. The CDR3 has 13 residues. The V gene's germline CDR1 is MNHEY and CDR2 SMNVEV (reference sequence). With 3 bases removed from V and 3 bases from J, the gap between germline ends came to 9 bases. Sequenced: naive CD8+ T cells from blood, with Jurkat cell RNA spiked in. Subset here: FACS-sorted CD8+CD4-CCR7+CD45RA+ naive T cells. V gene TRBV27 combines with J gene TRBJ2-7, with TRBD2 as a possible D gene (6 bases). The receptor was isolated from a human donor in good health. Some libraries in this study had Jurkat cell RNA spiked in. For the CDR3, the DNA is TGTGCCAGCAGTTTGGGACTGTTCTACGAGCAGTACTTC. Translating gives CASSLGLFYEQYF.